This T cell receptor beta chain was retrieved from a study of cytomegalovirus exposure and HLA in healthy donors. Concerning this clone itself: Its antigen is still unknown. A junction end diverges from the germline sequence, so it may reflect a read error. This sample includes further DNA sequences coding for the same CDR3.

PCR amplification relied on 60 Vbeta primers (plus 13 Jbeta primers). The repertoire was sequenced with immunoSEQ multiplex PCR; TCRdb's copy has only in-frame clones and lacks some. This sample's table has roughly 120,000 clones. The CDR3 runs to 12 residues. CDR1 SQVTM and CDR2 ANQGSEA come from the germline V gene. Overall study findings and caveats: Presence/absence analyses treated sequencing depth as roughly uniform across donors.

This receptor was identified in a man in his forties in good health and CMV-seronegative. Sequences were obtained from PBMCs. V is TRBV29-1 and J is TRBJ1-1; no definite D call. CDR3 sequence (DNA): TGTAGCGTTGTGCCCTATGACACTGAAGCTTTCTTT. Translation: CSVVPYDTEAFF.